Below, 20 T cell receptor beta chains from the same sample are listed, as sequenced in a study of glioma-infiltrating T cells after dendritic cell vaccination (dated by TCRdb to between 2015 and 2016). Explained via the paper, the time point label denotes: after dendritic cell vaccination, including at tumor progression/relapse. The library was made by the immunoSEQ multiplex PCR assay. Here the immuneACCESS table is served through TCRdb, limited to in-frame sequences with V and J called. Missing clones are a known gap in these copies; in checked studies unresolved V genes cover under half, and the rest lacks a known reason. The sample table contains roughly 87,000 clones; only one count was recorded for around 83% of them. The ten biggest clones cover 6.8% of the sample. The specimen comprised blood, sampled after dendritic cell vaccination. These receptors all stem from a human donor with glioblastoma.

The genes are TRBV7-6 and TRBJ2-7; D may be TRBD1 (6 bases). Trimming removed 5 bases at V and 4 bases at J, with 12 bases between. In germline, CDR1 is SGHVS, CDR2 FNYEAQ. CDR3 length: 13 amino acids. CDR3 protein: CASSPGHIYEQYF. The CDR3 DNA is TGTGCCAGCAGCCCGGGACATATATACGAGCAGTACTTC.

The J gene is TRBJ2-7, the V gene TRBV2, with D maybe TRBD2 (6 bases). CDR3 length: 15 residues. The V gene's germline CDR1 is SNHLY and CDR2 FYNNEI. V lost 6 bases to trimming and J lost 2 bases, with 17 bases between them. CDR3 sequence: CASSAGTSETYEQYF. CDR3 DNA sequence: TGTGCCAGCAGCGCCGGGACTTCCGAGACCTACGAGCAGTACTTC.

The V gene is TRBV11-2, the J gene TRBJ2-1; the match to TRBD2 covers 15 bases. V was clipped by 5 bases and J by 8 bases; unmatched bases: 13. The germline gives CDR1 SGHAT, CDR2 FQNNGV. The CDR3 spans 18 residues. CDR3 nucleotides: TGTGCCAGCAGCCCGATCCATCCGGGACTAGCGGGGGGCGATGAGCAGTTCTTC. Its translation: CASSPIHPGLAGGDEQFF.

This chain joins TRBV6-5 and TRBJ1-2, with a tentative D call TRBD1 (5 bases). The V and J ends lost 6 bases and 8 bases respectively, with 19 bases between them. Germline assignment: CDR1 MNHEY and CDR2 SVGAGI. The CDR3 runs 14 residues. As DNA, the CDR3 is TGTGCCAGCAGAACCCAGGGATTACTCGGCGGCTACACCTTC. This translates into CASRTQGLLGGYTF.

The chain carries TRBV2 and TRBJ2-3; 7 bases are a match to TRBD1. The CDR3 is made up of 15 amino acids. In germline, CDR1 is SNHLY, CDR2 FYNNEI. The J segment lost 3 bases and the V segment lost 7 bases, leaving 10 bases of the junction unmatched. DNA of the CDR3: TGTGCCAGCAACCGAGACAGGGTAGGGACAGATACGCAGTATTTT. Its protein product is CASNRDRVGTDTQYF.

The chain links TRBV6-5 to TRBJ2-1; TRBD2 matches 10 bases. The ends lost 5 bases at V and 9 bases at J; junction bases unmatched: 7. The CDR3 consists of 14 residues. Germline V gives CDR1 MNHEY, CDR2 SVGAGI. The CDR3 spells CASSPSGGYGEQFF. The CDR3, as DNA: TGTGCCAGCAGTCCTAGCGGGGGATACGGTGAGCAGTTCTTC.

The rearrangement joins TRBV29-1 to TRBJ2-1; 14 nucleotides line up with TRBD2. V lost 6 bases, J lost 5 bases, and 6 bases stayed unmatched. The CDR3 sequence is 15 residues long. Germline CDR1 reads SQVTM; CDR2 reads ANQGSEA. CDR3 sequence: CSVRGTSGGDNEQFF. Written as DNA, the CDR3 is TGCAGCGTGAGAGGGACTAGCGGGGGTGACAATGAGCAGTTCTTC.

Regarding this clone: A much larger clone is a single base away; this may be a read error. The gene calls are TRBV11-1 and TRBJ1-1, with a possible D match to TRBD1 (5 bases). Trimming pared 1 base from V and 2 bases from J, leaving 8 bases between. There are 14 residues in the CDR3. Germline CDR1 reads SGHAT; CDR2 reads FQDESV (reference sequence). CDR3 sequence (DNA): TGTGCCAGCAGCTTAGGAACAGGCAACACTGAAGCTTTCTTT. As protein: CASSLGTGNTEAFF.

The V call is TRBV11-2, the J call TRBJ2-5; TRBD1 agrees at 8 bases. The CDR3 is 13 residues long. CDR1 and CDR2 from the germline V gene are SGHAT and FQNNGV. V shed 5 bases, J shed 4 bases, and the junction held 3 bases outside the gene matches. CDR3 residues: CASSLDRAETQYF. DNA of the CDR3: TGTGCCAGCAGCCTGGACAGGGCAGAGACCCAGTACTTC.

The gene calls are TRBV7-2 and TRBJ2-3; D is ambiguous. V lost 5 bases and J 2 bases, leaving 2 bases between the germline ends. From germline, CDR1 is SGHTA and CDR2 FQGNSA. The CDR3 covers 11 residues. The CDR3 DNA follows: TGTGCCAGCAGCCACACAGATACGCAGTATTTT. Its translation: CASSHTDTQYF.

This clone was detected a few times. V and J are TRBV19 and TRBJ1-5; TRBD1 matches at 8 bases. J was trimmed by 6 bases and V by 6 bases; bases with no gene match: 7. The V gene's germline CDR1 is LNHDA and CDR2 SQIVND (reference sequence). This CDR3 is 14 amino acids long. CDR3 loop: CASSAGGGSQPQHF. CDR3 sequence (DNA): TGTGCCAGTAGCGCAGGGGGCGGGAGTCAGCCCCAGCATTTT.

The chain joins TRBV9 to TRBJ2-2; 8 bases are shared with TRBD1. This CDR3 region has 15 residues. CDR1 is SGDLS, CDR2 YYNGEE, per germline. Losses at the gene ends were 2 bases for V and 4 bases for J; bases not matched to a gene: 4. The CDR3 sequence is CASSVTGEPTGELFF. The CDR3 DNA reads as TGTGCCAGCAGCGTGACAGGGGAGCCCACCGGGGAGCTGTTTTTT.

The chain combines TRBV19 with TRBJ2-3; TRBD2 matches at 9 bases. This CDR3 has 16 residues. V lost 4 bases, J lost 2 bases, and 7 bases stayed unmatched. CDR1 is LNHDA, CDR2 SQIVND, per germline (reference sequence). The CDR3 here is CASSTIAGVNTDTQYF. CDR3 DNA: TGTGCCAGTAGTACCATAGCGGGGGTCAACACAGATACGCAGTATTTT.

The CDR3 loop is CASSLGTGAYYEQYF. Here the CDR3 DNA reads TGTGCCAGCAGCCTGGGGACAGGGGCCTACTACGAGCAGTACTTC. The chain couples TRBV7-8 to TRBJ2-7, with TRBD1 matching 10 bases. The trim removed 5 bases at V and 3 bases at J, leaving 7 bases unmatched. The CDR3 is 15 amino acids. Germline V lookup: CDR1 SGHVS, CDR2 FQNEAQ.

J is TRBJ2-5 and V is TRBV5-6; maybe TRBD2 (6 bases). Germline CDR1 is SGHDT and CDR2 is YYEEEE. Trimming left V 1 base short and J 0 bases short, with 13 bases between. The CDR3 runs to 16 residues. The CDR3: CASSLLGSTDQETQYF. CDR3 DNA sequence: TGTGCCAGCAGCTTGCTCGGGAGTACCGACCAAGAGACCCAGTACTTC.

This clone came up once. The chain has TRBV18 and TRBJ1-2, with 7 bases fitting TRBD1. The CDR3 totals 15 residues. In germline, CDR1 is KGHSH, CDR2 LQKENI. Trimming at V came to 6 bases and at J to 3 bases, leaving 10 bases not matched to a gene. The CDR3 DNA is TGTGCCAGCTCCCGTGACAGGGAATGGGACTATGGCTACACCTTC. It specifies CASSRDREWDYGYTF.

This clone was seen a handful of times. In the same sample, other DNA sequences code for this CDR3. The chain couples TRBV7-2 to TRBJ1-2, with 7 bases aligning to TRBD1. Trimming removed 5 bases from V and 3 bases from J; junction bases left unmatched: 3. This CDR3 region has 13 residues. Germline lookup yields CDR1 SGHTA and CDR2 FQGNSA. In DNA form, the CDR3 reads TGTGCCAGCAGCCCAGGGACAGACTATGGCTACACCTTC. Its protein product is CASSPGTDYGYTF.

The chain joins TRBV2 to TRBJ2-5; unclear D gene. The CDR3 consists of 12 residues. CDR1 and CDR2 from the germline V gene are SNHLY and FYNNEI. Between the trimmed V and J ends, which lost 6 bases and 5 bases, there was a span of 10 bases. As DNA, the CDR3 is TGTGCCAGCAGCCTCAGGCCGGAGACCCAGTACTTC. As protein: CASSLRPETQYF. The full variable domain, completed using reference TRBV2 and TRBJ2-5, is EPEVTQTPSHQVTQMGQEVILRCVPISNHLYFYWYRQILGQKVEFLVSFYNNEISEKSEIFDDQFSVERPDGSNFTLKIRSTKLEDSAMYFCASSLRPETQYFGPGTRLLVL.

Only a few counts were recorded for this clone. V and J are TRBV11-3 and TRBJ2-2; D gene unclear. The CDR3 is made up of 14 amino acids. The germline V gene encodes CDR1 SGHNT and CDR2 YENEEA. V lost 6 bases and J lost 1, with 9 bases in between. The CDR3 DNA reads TGTGCCAGCAGTCTAGAAGTGAACACCGGGGAGCTGTTTTTT. Residues: CASSLEVNTGELFF.

This clone was recorded only once. This chain links TRBV7-2 with TRBJ2-1, with TRBD2 matching over 10 bases. J lost 7 bases, V lost 2 bases, and 5 bases had no gene match. The germline gives CDR1 SGHTA, CDR2 FQGNSA. This CDR3 contains 15 residues. CDR3 sequence (DNA): TGTGCCAGCAGCTTACGGAGCGGGGGGGAAAATGAGCAGTTCTTC. This sequence encodes CASSLRSGGENEQFF.